This passage covers 29 T cell receptor beta chains from one sample sequenced in a study of read filtering for tumor transcriptome and immune sequencing. The library was built from around 380 ng RNA with molecular barcoded adaptors for alpha/delta and beta/gamma chains. TCRdb reprocessed the reads with MiXCR, giving one entry per CDR3 protein. The sample carries over 40,000 distinct CDR3 sequences, about 12% recorded once. Sequencing was carried out using a population of CD138-negative cells sorted from bone marrow. The receptors come from a donor at least 40 years old with multiple myeloma.

Of note for this clonotype: A much larger clone is a single base away; this may be a read error. The chain is built from TRBV10-2 and TRBJ1-1, with 8 bases lining up with TRBD1. Germline CDR1 and CDR2: WSHSY and SAAADI. This CDR3 is 13 amino acids long. The CDR3 here is CASSYSGGTEAVF. The CDR3 DNA sequence: TGCGCCAGCAGCTACTCAGGGGGCACTGAAGCTGTCTTT.

The chain recombines TRBV20-1 with TRBJ2-1; TRBD2 aligns across 7 bases. The CDR3 has 13 residues. Germline lookup yields CDR1 DFQATT and CDR2 SNEGSKA (reference sequence). Trimming at V came to 3 bases and at J to 6 bases, leaving 5 bases not matched to a gene. CDR3 DNA: TGCAGTGCTAGTCGGAGGACTAGCAATGAGCAGTTCTTC. It is translated as CSASRRTSNEQFF.

This clonotype occurred many times. The chain uses TRBV6-5 and TRBJ2-1, with 9 bases aligning to TRBD2. The trim removed 0 bases at V and 7 bases at J, leaving 7 bases unmatched. The CDR3 runs to 16 residues. Germline V lookup: CDR1 MNHEY, CDR2 SVGAGI. This CDR3 reads CASSYSLTSGQNEQFF. In DNA form, the CDR3 reads TGTGCCAGCAGTTACTCGCTGACTAGCGGACAGAATGAGCAGTTCTTC.

There are many counts of this clonotype. The V and J genes are TRBV7-9 and TRBJ2-7, with 8 bases lining up with TRBD1. The CDR3 consists of 16 residues. Germline V gives CDR1 SEHNR, CDR2 FQNEAQ (reference sequence). With V trimmed by 5 bases and J by 5 bases, 14 bases remained unmatched. The CDR3 reads CASSHDRGQDPDEQYF. CDR3 nucleotides: TGTGCCAGCAGCCATGACAGGGGCCAAGACCCGGACGAGCAGTACTTC.

This clonotype was seen a handful of times. The missing conserved phenylalanine or tryptophan at the end of this CDR3 makes a read error likely. No DNA is shown, since the ends of the CDR3 on it are uncertain; the CDR3 is the one TCRdb lists. The rearrangement joins TRBV29-1 to TRBJ2-1; no check of the table's D call, TRBD1, against the DNA was made. A total of 11 residues make up the CDR3, ends included. Germline V gene data show CDR1 as SQVTM and CDR2 as ANQGSEA. This CDR3 reads CSVERGDEQIY.

Turning to this clonotype: A much larger clone lies one base from this, so it may be a read error. The chain joins TRBV7-3 to TRBJ2-6; D may be TRBD1 (5 bases). Per germline, CDR1 SGHTA and CDR2 FQGTGA. The CDR3 totals 15 residues. The CDR3 here is CASSLWSSGANVLAF. CDR3 nucleotides: TGTGCCAGCAGCTTATGGAGCTCTGGGGCCAACGTCCTGGCTTTC.

This clonotype was recorded at least ten times. This chain links TRBV13 with TRBJ2-7, with D possibly being TRBD1 (6 bases). CDR3 length equals 14 residues. From germline, CDR1 is PRHDT and CDR2 FYEKMQ (reference sequence). Trimming stripped 4 bases from V and 4 bases from J, with 14 bases between. For the CDR3, the DNA is TGTGCCAGCAGCTCCCGGGACACCTCGTACGAGCAGTACTTC. Protein sequence: CASSSRDTSYEQYF.

This clonotype appeared many times. The chain uses TRBV29-1 and TRBJ2-1; TRBD2 is a possible D gene (6 bases). The V end lost 7 bases, the J end lost 1 base, and 17 bases lay between the germline ends. This CDR3 is 15 amino acids long. The germline CDR1 and CDR2 sequences are SQVTM and ANQGSEA. The CDR3 reads CSGRGGDGSYNEQFF. Written as DNA, the CDR3 is TGCAGCGGGCGTGGAGGGGATGGATCCTACAATGAGCAGTTCTTC.

The sample holds many counts of this clonotype. One end of the junction fails to match germline, which may point to a read error. The chain combines TRBV18 with TRBJ1-1; D gene unclear. The CDR3 runs 15 residues. CDR1 is KGHSH, CDR2 LQKENI, per germline. CDR3 loop: CASSPTIGVGTEASF. Written as DNA, the CDR3 is TGTGCCAGCTCACCAACAATCGGGGTTGGCACTGAAGCTTCCTTT.

This clonotype came up many times. The J gene is TRBJ1-2, the V gene TRBV5-4; the D is unclear. The V end lost 0 bases, the J end lost 2 bases, and 2 bases lay between the germline ends. CDR3 length equals 12 residues. Germline V gene lookup returns CDR1 SGHNT and CDR2 YYREEE (reference sequence). The CDR3 DNA reads as TGTGCCAGCAGCTTGGACAACTATGGCTACACCTTC. Translating gives CASSLDNYGYTF.

This clonotype was observed many times. V gene TRBV27 combines with J gene TRBJ1-2; possible D gene TRBD1, 6 bases. The CDR3 contains 15 residues. The germline V and J ends were trimmed by 7 bases and 2 bases, with 17 bases remaining between them. Germline-derived CDR1 and CDR2 are MNHEY and SMNVEV (reference sequence). The CDR3 DNA reads as TGTGCCAGCACCTTTAGAGGACAGCAAAACTATGGCTACACCTTC. Its protein is CASTFRGQQNYGYTF.

This clonotype was seen many times. This rearrangement joins TRBV27 to TRBJ2-1, with D tentatively TRBD1 or TRBD2 (5 bases each). This CDR3 comprises 12 residues. In germline, CDR1 is MNHEY, CDR2 SMNVEV (reference sequence). The V end was cut by 5 bases, the J end by 10 bases, with 12 bases between. The CDR3 here is CASSPIGTEQFF. In DNA form, the CDR3 reads TGTGCCAGCAGTCCTATCGGGACGGAGCAGTTCTTC.

This clonotype has a count of ten or more. The chain carries TRBV5-8 and TRBJ1-1; no clear D. V lost 0 bases to trimming and J lost 4 bases, with 28 bases between them. Germline V gene data show CDR1 as SGHTS and CDR2 as YDEGEE. The CDR3 runs to 20 residues. CDR3 DNA: TGTGCCAGCAGCTTGGTGGGCAGCTGGTCCTTATTATCGCGGGTCACTGAAGCTTTCTTT. It yields the protein CASSLVGSWSLLSRVTEAFF.

Comments on this clonotype: Germline is not matched at one junction end, which may reflect a read error. This chain connects TRBV29-1 to TRBJ1-2, with D maybe TRBD1 (6 bases). Germline CDR1 is SQVTM and CDR2 is ANQGSEA. This CDR3 is built from 14 residues. CDR3 coding DNA: TGCAGCGTCGTGGCCAAGGGGGGAAACTATGGCTACGCCTTC. This codes for CSVVAKGGNYGYAF. Full variable domain (missing parts from reference TRBV29-1 and TRBJ1-2): SAVISQKPSRDICQRGTSLTIQCQVDSQVTMMFWYRQQPGQSLTLIATANQGSEATYESGFVIDKFPISRPNLTFSTLTVSNMSPEDSSIYLCSVVAKGGNYGYAFGSGTRLTVV.

This clonotype has ten or more counts. The rearrangement uses TRBV20-1 and TRBJ1-2; D is unresolved. The CDR3 runs 12 residues. Trimming removed 3 bases at V and 8 bases at J, with 13 bases between. Germline V gives CDR1 DFQATT, CDR2 SNEGSKA (reference sequence). This CDR3 is CSARGSDAGYTF. The CDR3 bases are TGCAGTGCTAGGGGGTCTGACGCGGGCTACACCTTC.

This clonotype was observed at least ten times. The chain recombines TRBV21-1 with TRBJ2-1; the DNA was not used to check the table's D call, TRBD1. TRBV21-1 has pseudogene status. The CDR3 length is 14 residues. In DNA form, the CDR3 reads TGTGCCAGAGAAACTGCGGGGGTTTACAATGAGCAGTTCTTC. It is translated as CARETAGVYNEQFF.

At least ten counts were recorded for this clonotype. The rearrangement uses TRBV24-1 and TRBJ2-3; 7 bases fit TRBD1. V was pared by 4 bases and J by 1 base, with 7 bases of the junction left unmatched. Germline CDR1 and CDR2: KGHDR and SFDVKD. CDR3 size: 16 residues. CDR3 nucleotide sequence: TGTGCCACCAGTGACCCAGGGACAGCCCGCACAGATACGCAGTATTTT. Protein: CATSDPGTARTDTQYF.

There are many counts of this clonotype. The chain has TRBV7-9 and TRBJ1-5, with 10 bases fitting TRBD1. The CDR3 has 12 amino acids. Looked up from germline, CDR1 is SEHNR and CDR2 is FQNEAQ (reference sequence). V dropped 6 bases and J dropped 11; count of bases not matched to a gene: 4. DNA of the CDR3: TGTGCCAGCAGGGGGACAGGGGTAGCCCAGCATTTT. This gives the protein CASRGTGVAQHF.

The rearrangement joins TRBV5-1 to TRBJ2-3; D gene unclear. V was clipped by 4 bases and J by 9 bases, with 15 bases between them. The germline gives CDR1 SGHRS, CDR2 YFSETQ. The CDR3 is 13 amino acids. The CDR3 spells CASSPDLELTQYF. CDR3 DNA: TGCGCCAGCAGCCCGGACCTAGAACTAACGCAGTATTTT.

This clonotype was seen repeatedly, ten times or more. The chain recombines TRBV10-3 with TRBJ2-1; D may be TRBD1 (7 bases). The CDR3 loop spans 16 amino acids. V lost 0 bases and J 6 bases, leaving 15 bases between the germline ends. Germline values: CDR1 ENHRY, CDR2 SYGVKD. For the CDR3, the DNA is TGTGCCATCAGTGAGTCGAGGGGGCTAGCGAGCAATGAGCAGTTCTTC. Translating gives CAISESRGLASNEQFF.

The chain combines TRBV25-1 with TRBJ2-7, with 9 nucleotides matching TRBD1. This CDR3 has 15 residues. J gave up 5 bases and V 3 bases, and 8 bases lay outside the gene matches. Germline V gene data show CDR1 as MGHDK and CDR2 as SYGVNS. The chain's CDR3 is CASSELRDRVNEQYF. The CDR3 DNA follows: TGTGCCAGCAGTGAGCTCCGGGACAGGGTCAACGAGCAGTACTTC.

This clonotype was seen many times. V and J are TRBV5-1 and TRBJ2-7, with a possible D match to TRBD1 (6 bases). CDR3 length: 14 amino acids. Trimming shortened V by 3 bases and J by 2 bases, and 12 bases separated the two germline ends. Germline V gene lookup returns CDR1 SGHRS and CDR2 YFSETQ. For the CDR3, the DNA is TGCGCCAGCAGCTCCGGGACACCACCCTACGAGCAGTACTTC. Protein product: CASSSGTPPYEQYF.

This clonotype was observed many times. This chain uses TRBV6-1 with TRBJ2-6; TRBD1 matches 7 bases. V was clipped by 7 bases and J by 3 bases; unmatched bases: 9. CDR3 length equals 16 residues. Germline assignment: CDR1 MNHNS and CDR2 SASEGT. The CDR3 loop reads CASTPPGQLGANVLTF. CDR3 DNA sequence: TGTGCCAGCACCCCACCGGGACAGCTTGGGGCCAACGTCCTGACTTTC.

This clonotype came up many times. The gene calls are TRBV20-1 and TRBJ1-1, with D possibly TRBD1 on 5 matching bases. Trimming stripped 5 bases from V and 4 bases from J, with 11 bases between. The CDR3 totals 12 residues. Germline CDR1 is DFQATT and CDR2 is SNEGSKA (reference sequence). This CDR3 is CSAEGSGTEAFF. The CDR3 coding sequence is TGCAGTGCTGAGGGGTCAGGCACTGAAGCTTTCTTT.

This clonotype appeared a few times. The junction and the germline gene differ at one end; a read error may be behind it. The chain joins TRBV20-1 to TRBJ2-7, with D hard to call. Looked up from germline, CDR1 is DFQATT and CDR2 is SNEGSKA (reference sequence). This CDR3 is built from 13 residues. The CDR3 DNA follows: TGCGGTGCTCTCCGCGACTGCGCCTACGAGCAGTACTTC. Protein product: CGALRDCAYEQYF.

This clonotype has at least ten counts. This chain uses TRBV20-1 with TRBJ2-7, with D perhaps assigned TRBD1 or TRBD2 (5 bases each). V was pared by 6 bases and J by 2 bases, with 17 bases between. The CDR3 loop spans 14 amino acids. Per the germline V gene, CDR1 is DFQATT and CDR2 is SNEGSKA (reference sequence). The CDR3 coding sequence is TGCAGTGCCGTGACTCCGGGACCTACCTACGAGCAGTACTTC. It translates to CSAVTPGPTYEQYF.

This clonotype was seen ten or more times. V and J are TRBV5-6 and TRBJ2-1; D gene ambiguous. The V end lost 0 bases, the J end lost 16 bases, and 17 bases lay between the germline ends. The V gene's germline CDR1 is SGHDT and CDR2 YYEEEE. This CDR3 spans 13 amino acids. This CDR3 reads CASSLAGEQMSFF. The CDR3 nucleotides are TGTGCCAGCAGCTTGGCTGGCGAACAAATGAGCTTCTTC.

This clonotype occurred many times. The chain couples TRBV2 to TRBJ2-5; D remains ambiguous. The germline V gene encodes CDR1 SNHLY and CDR2 FYNNEI. V lost 3 bases and J 1 base, leaving 6 bases between the germline ends. This CDR3 is 13 amino acids long. The CDR3 region is CASSDGSQETQYF. The CDR3 DNA reads as TGTGCCAGCAGTGATGGCAGCCAAGAGACCCAGTACTTC.

In its sample, this clonotype was seen many times. The chain joins TRBV6-5 to TRBJ2-6, with 7 bases lining up with TRBD1. The CDR3 has 18 amino acids. Germline loops: CDR1 MNHEY, CDR2 SVGAGI. Germline trimming cut 0 bases from V and 1 base from J; bases unmatched to any gene: 6. The CDR3 nucleotides read TGTGCCAGCAGTTACTCGAGACAGGGACGGTCTGGGGCCAACGTCCTGACTTTC. As protein: CASSYSRQGRSGANVLTF.